This T cell receptor (beta chain) was recorded in a study of T cell repertoires in ileal Crohn's disease. Study in general: Surgery for a complication: stricturing in 61%, penetrating in roughly 40%. About half of patients got postoperative therapy: 11 thiopurines, some 19 anti-TNF.

As for this clone: Its cognate antigen is unknown.

Produced via immunoSEQ multiplex PCR; TCRdb's table is partial and in-frame only. The sample lists about 15,000 clones, about 60% occurring once. The CDR3 length is 17 residues. Per the germline V gene, CDR1 is SNHLY and CDR2 is FYNNEI. Unmatched junction bases numbered 16, after V lost 8 bases and J lost 2 bases. Eligibility required adulthood, ileal or ileocolonic Crohn's disease and indicated ileocolonic resection. Study-wide points: Every patient over 26.8% clonality showed endoscopic recurrence.

This chain uses TRBV2 with TRBJ2-3; 7 bases agree with TRBD2. Sequenced: ileal tissue. This TCR came from an adult with Crohn's disease. CDR3 in DNA: TGTGCCAGCGGCCTATGGGCTAGCGGCTTCACCACAGATACGCAGTATTTT. It codes for CASGLWASGFTTDTQYF.